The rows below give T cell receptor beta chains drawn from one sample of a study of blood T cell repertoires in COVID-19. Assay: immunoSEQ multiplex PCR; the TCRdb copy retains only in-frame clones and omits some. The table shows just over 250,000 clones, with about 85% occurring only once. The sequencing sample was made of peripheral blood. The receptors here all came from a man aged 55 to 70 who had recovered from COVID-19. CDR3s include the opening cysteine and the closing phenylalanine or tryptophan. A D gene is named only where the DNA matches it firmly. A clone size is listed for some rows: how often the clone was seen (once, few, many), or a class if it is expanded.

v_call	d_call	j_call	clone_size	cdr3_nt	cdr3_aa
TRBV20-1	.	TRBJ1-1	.	TGCAGTGCGGCCCCCAGGACTGAAGCTTTCTTT	CSAAPRTEAFF
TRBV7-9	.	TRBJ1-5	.	TGTGCCAGCAGCTTAGCCGGGGGTATCAATCAGCCCCAGCATTTT	CASSLAGGINQPQHF
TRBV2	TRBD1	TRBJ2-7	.	TGTGCCAGCACAAAGGGACAGGGGGGGACGGGTGAGCAGTACTTC	CASTKGQGGTGEQYF
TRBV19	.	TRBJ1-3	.	TGTGCCAGTAGTACCCGGACATTCATGCTCCGAGACTCTGGAAACACCATATATTTT	CASSTRTFMLRDSGNTIYF
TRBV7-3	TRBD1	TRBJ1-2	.	TGTGCCAGCAGCTTAAAGCCCCATGGGGACAGGGGTGACTATGGCTACACCTTC	CASSLKPHGDRGDYGYTF
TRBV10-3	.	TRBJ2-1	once	TGTGCCATCAGTGGAGGGCGGCCCGATGAGCAGTTCTTC	CAISGGRPDEQFF
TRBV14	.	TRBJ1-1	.	TGTGCCAGCAGCCTTGCAGGGATGAACACTGAAGCTTTCTTT	CASSLAGMNTEAFF
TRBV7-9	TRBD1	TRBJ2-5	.	TGTGCCAGCAGCTTAGGGGACAGGCTGTACCAAGAGACCCAGTACTTC	CASSLGDRLYQETQYF
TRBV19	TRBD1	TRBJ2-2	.	TGTGCCAGTAGTATACCAGGGGGCCCCGGGGAGCTGTTTTTT	CASSIPGGPGELFF
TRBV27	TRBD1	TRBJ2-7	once	TGTGCCAGCAGTCCAGGGACAGGTGGGGCCCACGAGCAGTACTTC	CASSPGTGGAHEQYF
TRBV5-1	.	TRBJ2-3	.	TGCGCCAGCAGCGGGGGGGCCCCCGCAGATACGCAGTATTTT	CASSGGAPADTQYF
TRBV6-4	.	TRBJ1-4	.	TGTGCCAGCAGTGACCTTTGGGGGGGAACGCGTTTT	CASSDLWGGTRF
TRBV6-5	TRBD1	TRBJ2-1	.	TGTGCCAGCAGTTACTGGGGACAGGGAAATGAGCAGTTCTTC	CASSYWGQGNEQFF
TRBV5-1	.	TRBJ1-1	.	TGCGCCAGCAGCTCTACAGGGTTCATGAACACTGAAGCTTTCTTT	CASSSTGFMNTEAFF
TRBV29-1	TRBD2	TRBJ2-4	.	TGCAGCGTTGTTCGAGCTAGCGGGGGGGCCCTCGCCAAAAACATTCAGTACTTC	CSVVRASGGALAKNIQYF
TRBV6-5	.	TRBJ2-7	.	TGTGCCAGCAGCGGGCGACAGGGAGGCAACGAGCAGTACTTC	CASSGRQGGNEQYF
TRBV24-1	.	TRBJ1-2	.	TGTGCCACCAGTGAGAGCGGCATTAATAGAGCTAACTATGGCTACACCTTC	CATSESGINRANYGYTF
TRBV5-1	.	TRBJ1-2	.	TGCGCCAGTAACACAGGGAGCGGTCCTAACTATGGCTACACCTTC	CASNTGSGPNYGYTF
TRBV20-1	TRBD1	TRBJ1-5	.	TGCAGTGCTAGTAAAGGGACAGCAGAAAATCAGCCCCAGCATTTT	CSASKGTAENQPQHF
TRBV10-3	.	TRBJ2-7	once	TGTGCCATCAGTGTTCAGGGCTACGAGCAGTACTTC	CAISVQGYEQYF
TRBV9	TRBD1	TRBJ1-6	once	TGTGCCAGCAGCGAGGGGGCGGGACAGGCCTTAAGGTCACCCCTCCACTTT	CASSEGAGQALRSPLHF
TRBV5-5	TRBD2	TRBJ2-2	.	TGTGCCAGCAGCTTCGGGACTAGCGGGGGGACGAACACCGGGGAGCTGTTTTTT	CASSFGTSGGTNTGELFF
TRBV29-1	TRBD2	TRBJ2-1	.	TGCAGCGCCCAAGGGGCGGGGGGGTACAATGAGCAGTTCTTC	CSAQGAGGYNEQFF
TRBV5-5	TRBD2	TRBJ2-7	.	TGTGCCAGCAGCTTATGGACTAGCTTCTCCTACGAGCAGTACTTC	CASSLWTSFSYEQYF
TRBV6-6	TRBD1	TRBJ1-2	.	TGTGCCAGCAGTTACAAGGGGGCGGGCTATGGCTACACCTTC	CASSYKGAGYGYTF
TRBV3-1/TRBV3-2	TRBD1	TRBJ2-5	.	TGTGCCAGCAGCCAAATCCATCGGACAGGGAGAGGAGAGACCCAGTACTTC	CASSQIHRTGRGETQYF
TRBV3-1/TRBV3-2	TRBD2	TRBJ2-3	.	TGTGCCAGCAGTCAGCGGGGGGGAGGAATTGATACGCAGTATTTT	CASSQRGGGIDTQYF
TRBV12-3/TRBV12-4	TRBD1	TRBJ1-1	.	TGTGCCAGCAGACCCCAGGGGGCTGAAGCTTTCTTT	CASRPQGAEAFF
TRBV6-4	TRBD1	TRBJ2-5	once	TGTGCCAGCAGCTGGACAGGGTTAGAGACCCAGTACTTC	CASSWTGLETQYF
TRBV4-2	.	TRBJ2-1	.	TGTGCCAGCAGCCAAGTCCGGGCGGGGCGGAATGAGCAGTTCTTC	CASSQVRAGRNEQFF
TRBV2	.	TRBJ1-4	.	TGTGCCATTCCCCGGGGAGGGGCTAATGAAAAACTGTTTTTT	CAIPRGGANEKLFF
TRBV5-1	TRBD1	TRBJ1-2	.	TGCGCCAGCAGCTTACAGGGGCCGGGTAACTATGGCTACACCTTC	CASSLQGPGNYGYTF
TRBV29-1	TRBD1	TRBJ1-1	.	TGCAGCGCAGGACAGGGGGCGGTCACTGAAGCTTTCTTT	CSAGQGAVTEAFF
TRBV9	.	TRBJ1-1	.	TGTGCCAGCAGCGCCCTGGGAGGGGGGACTGAAGCTTTCTTT	CASSALGGGTEAFF
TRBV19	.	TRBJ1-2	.	TGCCCGCGCTATGGCTACACCTTC	CPRYGYTF
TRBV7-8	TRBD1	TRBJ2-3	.	TGTGCCAGCAGCTTAGGTCAGGGGGCCCCCACAGATACGCAGTATTTT	CASSLGQGAPTDTQYF
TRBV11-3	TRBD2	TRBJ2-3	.	TGTGCCAGCAGCCCTACTAGCGGGGGTTCAGATACGCAGTATTTT	CASSPTSGGSDTQYF
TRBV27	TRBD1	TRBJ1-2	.	TGTGCCAGCAGAACAGGGGGCGTCTATGGCTACACCTTC	CASRTGGVYGYTF